The clone carrying this T cell receptor (beta chain) has a count of ten or more. Its antigen is currently unknown. Patients were excluded if they had other autoimmune diseases or uncontrolled infections, and likewise if pregnancy or lactation applied. This entry is derived from a study of Graves' ophthalmopathy and Graves' hyperthyroidism. At the level of the study: There was a collection of peripheral blood at initial diagnosis, before any treatment.

The J segment lost 5 bases and the V segment lost 2 bases, leaving 9 bases of the junction unmatched. This CDR3 has 16 amino acids. Germline V gene sequence: CDR1 KGHDR, CDR2 SFDVKD. Amplification targeted the TCR beta CDR3 regions, with RNA transcripts as the source material. Second-round multiplex PCR came after first-round RT-PCR with HTBI primers. From the multiplex PCR reads, TCRdb called clonotypes with MiXCR, one entry per CDR3 protein. This sample has roughly 500,000 distinct CDR3 sequences; 13% to 15% occur once, and the top ten carry around 9.8%. The study, taken as a whole, reports: Blood was where most expanded thyroid clonotypes above 0.001 frequency also turned up. The model's prediction of ophthalmopathy progression had roughly 70% sensitivity and around 78% specificity.

Sequencing was performed on blood. The chain couples TRBV24-1 to TRBJ2-5, with 8 positions matching TRBD1. This TCR came from a woman in her twenties or thirties with Graves' ophthalmopathy. CDR3 residues: CATSDSRDRMIETQYF. CDR3 in DNA: TGTGCCACCAGTGATTCCCGGGACAGGATGATCGAGACCCAGTACTTC.